The sequence of this T cell receptor (beta chain) was determined in a study of response to subunit inactivated influenza vaccine. From germline, CDR1 is ENHRY and CDR2 SYGVKD. This CDR3 is built from 15 residues. V was trimmed by 3 bases and J by 0 bases, leaving 9 bases between them. The study's findings and limits: Few new T cells, the authors suggested, are recruited by each seasonal influenza vaccination.

This clonotype was counted only a few times. As yet, its antigen is unknown. TCRdb reprocessed the RT-PCR reads with MiXCR, giving one entry per CDR3 protein. Counted here are roughly 630,000 distinct CDR3 sequences, around 15% occurring once; the ten biggest clones make up 6% to 9.5%. V is TRBV10-3 and J is TRBJ1-3; unclear D gene. The TCR sequence derives from a man aged 50-59 years who received an inactivated influenza vaccine. The material was PBMCs from blood, obtained 14 days before vaccination. CDR3 protein: CAISDRTASGNTIYF. DNA for the CDR3: TGTGCCATCAGTGATCGGACTGCCTCTGGAAACACCATATATTTT.